Below are 2 T cell receptor beta chains sequenced from a single sample in a study of metastatic and nonmetastatic thyroid tumors. Among the patients, none had received any treatment before thyroid surgery. Using MiXCR, TCRdb re-called clones from the PCR reads. Of 30,000 or so clones in the sample, under 25% were seen once. The sequenced sample was blood. The receptors shown here come from a female donor with papillary thyroid cancer or a benign thyroid nodule (not recorded which). Some clones in this sample may be carry-over from other donors' samples.

Of note for this clone: One end of the junction is discordant with germline, which a read error may explain. This chain links TRBV28 with TRBJ1-2; maybe TRBD1 (5 bases). The CDR3 is 15 residues long. Germline V gene sequence: CDR1 MDHEN, CDR2 SYDVKM. CDR3 in amino acids: CASSASGDSNYGYTF. In DNA form, the CDR3 reads TGTGCCAGCAGTGCTTCGGGGGACTCTAACTATGGCTACACATTC.

This clone rates as medium-sized. J is TRBJ2-7 and V is TRBV6-1; 9 positions agree with TRBD1. After removal of 6 bases from V and 2 bases from J, the junction contained 11 bases not matched to a gene. The germline CDR1 and CDR2 sequences are MNHNS and SASEGT. The CDR3 is 16 amino acids. This CDR3 is CASRDKPGQGTYEQYF. The CDR3 region has the DNA TGTGCCAGCAGAGATAAGCCGGGACAGGGAACCTACGAGCAGTACTTC.